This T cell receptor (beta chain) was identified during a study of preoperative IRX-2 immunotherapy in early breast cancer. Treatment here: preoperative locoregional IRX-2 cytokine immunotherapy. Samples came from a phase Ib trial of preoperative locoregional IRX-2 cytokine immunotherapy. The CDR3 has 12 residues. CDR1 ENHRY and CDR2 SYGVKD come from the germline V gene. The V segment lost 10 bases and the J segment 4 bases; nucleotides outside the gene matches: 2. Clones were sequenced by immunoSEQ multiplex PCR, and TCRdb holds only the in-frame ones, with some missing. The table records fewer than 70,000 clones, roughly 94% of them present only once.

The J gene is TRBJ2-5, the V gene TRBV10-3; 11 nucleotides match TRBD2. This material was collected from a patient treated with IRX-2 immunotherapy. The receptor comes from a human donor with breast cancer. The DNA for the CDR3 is TGTGCCACCCTAGCGGGAGGAGAGACCCAGTACTTC. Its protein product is CATLAGGETQYF.